These T cell receptor beta chains were read from a single sample in a study of T cells after yellow fever vaccination. TCRdb re-called the 5' RACE reads through MiXCR, storing one row per CDR3 protein. The sample has about 150,000 distinct CDR3 sequences, 6.6% seen once; the top ten hold 0.5% to 0.65%. The sample in question was CD4+ T cells sorted from PBMCs, obtained 10 days after the yellow fever booster vaccination. These receptors originate from a man aged 30 to 39 who received the YFV17D yellow fever vaccine. Both conserved end residues are part of each CDR3. A D gene is named only where the DNA matches it firmly. A row's size may be missing; if present it is once, few, many or a size class.

.	many	TRBJ1-6	TRBV7-2	14	CASSFSSYNSPLHF	TGTGCCAGCAGCTTCAGCTCCTATAATTCACCCCTCCACTTT
TRBD1	few	TRBJ2-1	TRBV11-2	16	CASSLEGTGSYNEQFF	TGTGCCAGCAGCCTCGAAGGGACAGGTTCCTACAATGAGCAGTTCTTC
TRBD1	many	TRBJ1-5	TRBV5-1	14	CASSPGQGHQPQHF	TGCGCCAGCAGCCCTGGACAGGGACATCAGCCCCAGCATTTT
.	.	TRBJ2-2	TRBV12-5	12	CASASNTGELFF	TGTGCTAGTGCCTCGAACACCGGGGAGCTGTTTTTT
.	many	TRBJ2-2	TRBV2	14	CASSAALRTGELFF	TGTGCCAGCAGTGCCGCACTTCGAACCGGGGAGCTGTTTTTT
.	many	TRBJ1-4	TRBV6-5	14	CASKKGFRDEKLFF	TGTGCCAGCAAAAAGGGGTTCAGAGATGAAAAACTGTTTTTT
TRBD1	many	TRBJ2-7	TRBV28	13	CASSFQGANEQYF	TGTGCCAGCAGTTTCCAGGGGGCCAACGAGCAGTACTTC
TRBD2	many	TRBJ2-2	TRBV5-1	17	CASSLLAGGTNTGELFF	TGCGCCAGCAGCCTTCTAGCGGGAGGAACGAACACCGGGGAGCTGTTTTTT
.	many	TRBJ1-2	TRBV21-1	17	CASSLRLGDRANYGYTF	TGTGCCAGCAGCCTTCGCCTGGGGGACAGGGCTAACTATGGCTACACCTTC
TRBD2	many	TRBJ2-7	TRBV20-1	12	CSATAGGFEQYF	TGCAGTGCTACTGCGGGAGGTTTCGAGCAGTACTTC
TRBD2	few	TRBJ2-3	TRBV30	11	CAGGVTDTQYF	TGTGCCGGGGGGGTCACAGATACGCAGTATTTT
.	few	TRBJ2-5	TRBV20-1	14	CSAGDMNDQETQYF	TGCAGTGCGGGAGACATGAATGACCAAGAGACCCAGTACTTC
.	many	TRBJ1-1	TRBV7-9	15	CASSLMGIMNTEAFF	TGTGCCAGCAGCTTAATGGGAATTATGAACACTGAAGCTTTCTTT
.	many	TRBJ2-1	TRBV10-3	14	CAISHSGQGNEQFF	TGTGCCATCAGCCACTCTGGGCAGGGCAATGAGCAGTTCTTC
.	.	TRBJ1-2	TRBV4-3	14	CASSQDLGVVAGTF	TGCGCCAGCAGCCAAGATCTGGGGGTCGTAGCAGGCACCTTC
.	few	TRBJ1-2	TRBV20-1	12	CSAPSTEYGYTF	TGCAGTGCTCCCAGTACGGAATATGGCTACACCTTC
.	many	TRBJ1-5	TRBV27	14	CASSFEASNQPQHF	TGTGCCAGCAGTTTTGAAGCTAGCAATCAGCCCCAGCATTTT
TRBD1	many	TRBJ2-5	TRBV7-9	16	CASSSSHRGIQETQYF	TGTGCCAGCAGTTCTAGCCACAGGGGGATCCAAGAGACCCAGTACTTC
TRBD2	many	TRBJ2-7	TRBV20-1	14	CSARGGQGTYEQYF	TGCAGTGCCCGGGGGGGGCAGGGAACCTACGAGCAGTACTTC
TRBD2	many	TRBJ2-1	TRBV7-2	13	CASGLASYNEQFF	TGTGCCAGCGGACTAGCGTCCTACAATGAGCAGTTCTTC
.	many	TRBJ2-5	TRBV5-5	15	CASSLWGREQETQYF	TGTGCCAGCAGCTTGTGGGGAAGGGAACAAGAGACCCAGTACTTC
TRBD2	many	TRBJ2-7	TRBV7-8	15	CASSLSSGSYYEQYF	TGTGCCAGCAGCTTATCGAGCGGGAGTTACTACGAGCAGTACTTC
.	many	TRBJ2-3	TRBV12-3/TRBV12-4	15	CASRPRESRTDTQYF	TGTGCCAGCAGGCCCCGGGAGTCACGCACAGATACGCAGTATTTT
.	few	TRBJ2-7	TRBV27	13	CASSLLGHYEQYF	TGTGCCAGCAGTTTGTTGGGACACTACGAGCAGTACTTC
.	.	TRBJ2-3	TRBV7-2	14	CASSLGPMTDTQYF	TGTGCCAGCAGCTTAGGCCCTATGACAGATACGCAGTATTTT
.	few	TRBJ2-1	TRBV20-1	14	CSARQGSSYNEQFF	TGCAGTGCTAGGCAGGGGAGCTCCTACAATGAGCAGTTCTTC
TRBD2	many	TRBJ2-5	TRBV24-1	16	CATSDSGTSGRVTQYF	TGTGCCACCAGTGATTCGGGGACTAGCGGGAGGGTGACCCAGTACTTC
.	many	TRBJ2-7	TRBV6-1	13	CASSGTDPREQYF	TGTGCCAGCAGTGGGACAGACCCTCGGGAGCAGTACTTC
TRBD1	.	TRBJ1-2	TRBV30	14	CACPGQGSNYGYTF	TGTGCCTGCCCGGGACAGGGTTCTAACTATGGCTACACCTTC
TRBD2	many	TRBJ2-1	TRBV20-1	15	CSAFGLAGVDNEQFF	TGCAGTGCTTTCGGACTAGCGGGAGTAGATAATGAGCAGTTCTTC
.	few	TRBJ2-1	TRBV20-1	11	CSARGRVGQFF	TGCAGTGCTAGAGGCAGGGTTGGGCAGTTCTTC
.	few	TRBJ2-2	TRBV18	16	CASSPARPLNTGELFF	TGTGCCAGCTCACCAGCCCGTCCGTTGAACACCGGGGAGCTGTTTTTT
.	many	TRBJ2-7	TRBV29-1	13	CSAKQGMEYEQYF	TGCAGCGCTAAACAGGGCATGGAATACGAGCAGTACTTC
TRBD1	many	TRBJ1-1	TRBV7-6	13	CASSLRGRTEAFF	TGTGCCAGCAGCTTAAGGGGGCGGACTGAAGCTTTCTTT
.	many	TRBJ1-4	TRBV7-2	15	CASRPTGAANEKLFF	TGTGCCAGCAGACCCACGGGGGCGGCTAATGAAAAACTGTTTTTT
TRBD2	.	TRBJ2-7	TRBV7-2	15	CASSFPTSGGYEQYF	TGTGCCAGCAGCTTCCCGACTAGCGGGGGCTACGAGCAGTACTTC
.	many	TRBJ1-5	TRBV7-2	13	CASSLMMHQPQHF	TGTGCCAGCAGCTTAATGATGCATCAGCCCCAGCATTTT
.	many	TRBJ1-2	TRBV10-3	13	CATGAGSNYGYTF	TGTGCCACCGGAGCGGGCTCTAACTATGGCTACACCTTC
TRBD2	many	TRBJ2-1	TRBV20-1	15	CSATTSGASYNEQFF	TGCAGTGCAACCACTAGCGGAGCCTCCTACAATGAGCAGTTCTTC
TRBD1	few	TRBJ2-7	TRBV7-2	16	CASSPQRSRGLYEQYF	TGTGCCAGCAGCCCGCAGAGGAGCAGGGGGCTCTACGAGCAGTACTTC
TRBD2	many	TRBJ2-3	TRBV3-1	18	CASSQNLAGGTSTDTQYF	TGTGCCAGCAGCCAAAATCTAGCGGGAGGTACTAGCACAGATACGCAGTATTTT
.	many	TRBJ2-7	TRBV12-3/TRBV12-4	13	CASRPAIAYEQYF	TGTGCCAGCAGGCCGGCGATTGCCTACGAGCAGTACTTC
.	many	TRBJ1-1	TRBV7-9	15	CASSLGTLWSTEAFF	TGTGCCAGCAGCCTTGGGACCCTCTGGAGCACTGAAGCTTTCTTT
TRBD1	many	TRBJ2-4	TRBV7-2	16	CASSIQGQGVGPPQVF	TGTGCCAGCAGCATACAAGGACAGGGTGTAGGACCCCCCCAAGTCTTC
TRBD2	few	TRBJ2-4	TRBV5-4	15	CASSTDSGRGYIQYF	TGTGCCAGCAGTACTGATAGCGGGAGGGGATACATTCAGTACTTC
TRBD2	many	TRBJ2-1	TRBV19	17	CASSMTSGRWSYNEQFF	TGTGCCAGTAGTATGACTAGCGGGAGATGGTCCTACAATGAGCAGTTCTTC
.	many	TRBJ2-1	TRBV5-1	15	CASRNRVSSYNEQFF	TGCGCCAGCAGGAACCGGGTTAGCTCCTACAATGAGCAGTTCTTC
.	many	TRBJ2-6	TRBV7-9	14	CASSLASGANVLTF	TGTGCCAGCAGCTTAGCCTCTGGGGCCAACGTCCTGACTTTC
.	many	TRBJ1-5	TRBV20-1	14	CSARPGNSNQPQHF	TGCAGTGCTAGACCGGGCAATAGCAATCAGCCCCAGCATTTT
.	few	TRBJ2-3	TRBV5-6	14	CASSPGLVGGTQYF	TGTGCCAGCAGCCCCGGGTTGGTCGGCGGTACGCAGTATTTT